In its sample, the clone carrying this TCR beta chain is large. Its antigen is undetermined. TCRdb re-called the reads through MiXCR, storing one row per CDR3 protein. Of roughly 450 distinct CDR3 sequences listed, under 40% are singletons. The entry originates in a study of lung T cells in sarcoidosis with Löfgren's syndrome. Study-level findings and limits: These T cells possibly recognize a putative, unidentified sarcoidosis-associated antigen. Paired TRAV12-1/TRBV2 TCRs showed CDR3 homology and preferential pairing. Shared TRAV12-1 and TRBV2 CDR3 motifs across Löfgren's syndrome patients reportedly suggested public CD4+ TCRs. Versus controls, Löfgren's syndrome patients reportedly showed TRAV12-1 and TRBV2 as most expanded.

The CDR3 sequence is 15 residues long. The V and J ends lost 7 bases and 2 bases, in that order; junction bases with no gene match: 9. CDR1 is MDHEN and CDR2 is SYDVKM in the germline V gene. The TCR comes from a human donor with sarcoidosis (Löfgren's syndrome or another form), or a control subject (not recorded which). The chain carries TRBV28 and TRBJ2-7; 9 nucleotides match TRBD1. The sample consisted of CD4+ T cells from bronchoalveolar lavage. CDR3 residues: CASTPGDRDAYEQYF. The CDR3 coding sequence is TGTGCCAGCACCCCCGGGGACAGGGATGCCTACGAGCAGTACTTC.